The 24 T cell receptor beta chains listed next were all sequenced from one sample in a study of blood T cell repertoires in COVID-19. Produced via immunoSEQ multiplex PCR; TCRdb's table is partial and in-frame only. The sample has approximately 97,000 clones; 85% to 90% are singletons. The sequencing sample was made of peripheral blood. The receptors were sampled from a man aged 45-65 years with COVID-19, enrolled during active disease.

V is TRBV7-9 and J is TRBJ1-1; no clear D. The CDR3 runs to 13 residues. Trimming took off 2 bases at V and 3 bases at J, with 7 bases between the two ends. CDR1 and CDR2 from the germline V gene are SEHNR and FQNEAQ (reference sequence). CDR3 residues: CASSLPQYTEAFF. For the CDR3, the DNA is TGTGCCAGCAGCTTACCCCAGTACACTGAAGCTTTCTTT.

The rearrangement uses TRBV4-3 and TRBJ1-2; D is perhaps TRBD1 (5 bases). Trimming stripped 0 bases from V and 0 bases from J, with 11 bases between. From germline, CDR1 is LGHNA and CDR2 YSLEER. CDR3 length: 16 residues. In DNA, the CDR3 is TGCGCCAGCAGCCAAGATCTCTCCAGGGCTAACTATGGCTACACCTTC. The encoded protein is CASSQDLSRANYGYTF.

The chain employs TRBV5-1 and TRBJ1-3; D perhaps matches TRBD1 (6 bases). From germline, CDR1 is SGHRS and CDR2 YFSETQ. This CDR3 is 16 amino acids long. V was clipped by 0 bases and J by 0 bases, with 10 bases between them. Here the CDR3 DNA reads TGCGCCAGCAGCTTGGAGGGGGTCCCCTCTGGAAACACCATATATTTT. This encodes CASSLEGVPSGNTIYF. Based on the CDR3 plus reference TRBV5-1 and TRBJ1-3, the full variable domain is KAGVTQTPRYLIKTRGQQVTLSCSPISGHRSVSWYQQTPGQGLQFLFEYFSETQRNKGNFPGRFSGRQFSNSRSEMNVSTLELGDSALYLCASSLEGVPSGNTIYFGEGSWLTVV.

The chain uses TRBV5-1 and TRBJ2-2; D is unclear. CDR3 size: 15 residues. Germline V gives CDR1 SGHRS, CDR2 YFSETQ. Trimming took off 1 base at V and 1 base at J, with 8 bases between the two ends. This CDR3 reads CASSLSTQNTGELFF. Written as DNA, the CDR3 is TGCGCCAGCAGCTTGAGTACACAGAACACCGGGGAGCTGTTTTTT.

The chain has TRBV30 and TRBJ1-1; D is uncertain. Germline-derived CDR1 and CDR2 are GTSNPN and SVGIG (reference sequence). CDR3 length equals 11 residues. V lost 4 bases and J 2 bases, leaving 5 bases between the germline ends. The CDR3 region is CAWTYNTEAFF. The CDR3 coding sequence is TGTGCCTGGACCTACAACACTGAAGCTTTCTTT.

The chain carries TRBV10-3 and TRBJ1-5; D remains ambiguous. V lost 0 bases, J lost 0 bases, and 9 bases lay in between. The CDR3 runs to 16 residues. Germline loops: CDR1 ENHRY, CDR2 SYGVKD. The CDR3 sequence is CAISESPGYSNQPQHF. CDR3 nucleotide sequence: TGTGCCATCAGTGAGTCGCCAGGCTATAGCAATCAGCCCCAGCATTTT.

The sample holds one count of this clone. V gene TRBV6-5 combines with J gene TRBJ1-4; tentatively, D is TRBD1 (6 bases). Germline values: CDR1 MNHEY, CDR2 SVGAGI. This CDR3 contains 13 residues. Trimming took 6 bases from V and 4 from J, leaving 9 bases between them. The CDR3 DNA follows: TGTGCCAGCAGCGACAGGATTAATGAAAAACTGTTTTTT. Its translation: CASSDRINEKLFF.

V is TRBV9 and J is TRBJ2-3, with D unresolved. Germline CDR1 reads SGDLS; CDR2 reads YYNGEE. V was pared by 0 bases and J by 5 bases, with 10 bases between. CDR3 size: 14 residues. CDR3 coding DNA: TGTGCCAGCAGCGTAGGCGGCCACGGAGATACGCAGTATTTT. Translating it yields CASSVGGHGDTQYF.

The rearrangement joins TRBV7-9 to TRBJ1-1; D unclear. Trimming removed 4 bases at V and 1 base at J, with 7 bases between. The CDR3 contains 13 residues. Germline CDR1 and CDR2: SEHNR and FQNEAQ (reference sequence). For the CDR3, the DNA is TGTGCCAGCAGCTCACAGAGGAACACTGAAGCTTTCTTT. Protein: CASSSQRNTEAFF.

The rearrangement links TRBV3-1 (or the pseudogene TRBV3-2) to TRBJ2-2, with TRBD1 matching 8 bases. The V and J ends lost 1 base and 3 bases, in that order; junction bases with no gene match: 4. Germline V CDR1 and CDR2: LGHDT, YNNKEL (reference sequence). This CDR3 has 16 residues. CDR3 nucleotide sequence: TGTGCCAGCAGCCAAGGGGACAGGCGGTACACCGGGGAGCTGTTTTTT. It specifies CASSQGDRRYTGELFF.

The chain is built from TRBV3-1 (or the pseudogene TRBV3-2) and TRBJ2-6; D possibly corresponds to TRBD2 (5 bases). V gave up 1 base and J gave up 2 bases, with 9 bases separating them. This CDR3 comprises 16 residues. Germline V gene lookup returns CDR1 LGHDT and CDR2 YNNKEL (reference sequence). The CDR3 reads CASSQGRIAGANVLTF. CDR3 sequence (DNA): TGTGCCAGCAGCCAAGGGAGGATCGCTGGGGCCAACGTCCTGACTTTC.

The chain joins TRBV7-9 to TRBJ1-4, with TRBD1 as a possible D gene (6 bases). Germline CDR1 and CDR2: SEHNR and FQNEAQ (reference sequence). V lost 5 bases and J lost 4, with 11 bases in between. This CDR3 region has 14 residues. The CDR3 sequence is CASSEGQLNEKLFF. The CDR3 nucleotides are TGTGCCAGCAGCGAAGGACAGCTTAATGAAAAACTGTTTTTT.

V and J are TRBV3-1 (or the pseudogene TRBV3-2) and TRBJ2-1; D may be TRBD2 (6 bases). V was clipped by 0 bases and J by 0 bases, with 12 bases between them. Germline lookup yields CDR1 LGHDT and CDR2 YNNKEL (reference sequence). The CDR3 loop spans 17 amino acids. The chain's CDR3 is CASSQDRAGSSYNEQFF. CDR3 sequence (DNA): TGTGCCAGCAGCCAAGATCGGGCGGGGAGCTCCTACAATGAGCAGTTCTTC.

CDR3 bases: TGTGCCAGCACCTCCTCCGGTGAGCAGTTCTTC. Its protein is CASTSSGEQFF. This chain uses TRBV9 with TRBJ2-1; D call uncertain. Germline lookup yields CDR1 SGDLS and CDR2 YYNGEE. The length of the CDR3 is 11 residues. The V and J ends lost 6 bases and 9 bases respectively, with 10 bases between them.

The chain carries TRBV5-5 and TRBJ2-2, with D possibly matching TRBD2 (6 bases). Looked up from germline, CDR1 is SGHKS and CDR2 is YYEKEE (reference sequence). Trimming cost V 3 bases and J 7 bases, with 19 bases left between them. This CDR3 contains 16 residues. The CDR3 protein is CASSSLAGMAIGELFF. The CDR3 DNA follows: TGTGCCAGCAGCTCCTTGGCGGGGATGGCTATCGGGGAGCTGTTTTTT.

The chain couples TRBV29-1 to TRBJ1-3; 7 nucleotides align to TRBD1. Looked up from germline, CDR1 is SQVTM and CDR2 is ANQGSEA. The CDR3 consists of 14 residues. Trimming took 8 bases from V and 0 from J; bases not matched to a gene: 7. In nucleotides, the CDR3 is TGCAGCTACCGCACAGGGGCCTCTGGAAACACCATATATTTT. This codes for CSYRTGASGNTIYF.

The rearrangement joins TRBV6-1 to TRBJ1-1; D is unresolved. V lost 3 bases, J lost 1 base, and 6 bases lay in between. This CDR3 is 13 amino acids long. The germline gives CDR1 MNHNS, CDR2 SASEGT. The DNA for the CDR3 is TGTGCCAGCAGTGATCTTCCGAACACTGAAGCTTTCTTT. This codes for CASSDLPNTEAFF.

V is TRBV7-8 and J is TRBJ2-1; D might be TRBD2 (6 bases). CDR3 length: 16 residues. Germline V CDR1 and CDR2: SGHVS, FQNEAQ. Trimming left V 5 bases short and J 0 bases short, with 14 bases between. CDR3 sequence reads: CASSTPRESSYNEQFF. In DNA, the CDR3 is TGTGCCAGCAGCACCCCCCGGGAGAGCTCCTACAATGAGCAGTTCTTC.

The rearrangement joins TRBV7-9 to TRBJ2-3; the D is unclear. Germline V gene data show CDR1 as SEHNR and CDR2 as FQNEAQ (reference sequence). V lost 5 bases and J 4 bases, leaving 10 bases between the germline ends. The CDR3 is 13 amino acids. The CDR3 is CASSGKSADTQYF. For the CDR3, the DNA is TGTGCCAGCAGCGGTAAATCGGCAGATACGCAGTATTTT.

The CDR3 loop is CASSVSPRTGNEQFF. CDR3 in DNA: TGTGCCAGCAGCGTCTCCCCCCGGACAGGGAATGAGCAGTTCTTC. This chain links TRBV7-6 with TRBJ2-1, with TRBD1 matching over 8 bases. Germline V gene lookup returns CDR1 SGHVS and CDR2 FNYEAQ. This CDR3 has 15 residues. V dropped 5 bases and J dropped 7; count of bases not matched to a gene: 10.

V and J are TRBV6-5 and TRBJ2-7; possible D gene TRBD1, 7 bases. Trimming cost V 4 bases and J 3 bases, with 16 bases left between them. This CDR3 contains 15 residues. CDR1 MNHEY and CDR2 SVGAGI come from the germline V gene. CDR3 bases: TGTGCCAGCAGTTCCCGGTCAGGGGGGTACTACGAGCAGTACTTC. This sequence encodes CASSSRSGGYYEQYF.

The CDR3 DNA is TGTGCCAGCTCATCGTATATGAACACTGAAGCTTTCTTT. Translating gives CASSSYMNTEAFF. The genes are TRBV18 and TRBJ1-1; D is unresolved. This CDR3 has 13 residues. Trimming removed 5 bases from V and 0 bases from J, with 7 bases in between. CDR1 and CDR2 (germline): KGHSH, LQKENI.

DNA of the CDR3: TGTGCCAGCAGCTTTGGACAGTCGAACACTGAAGCTTTCTTT. Its translation: CASSFGQSNTEAFF. This sequence joins TRBV5-5 and TRBJ1-1, with D tentatively TRBD1 (6 bases). CDR1 SGHKS and CDR2 YYEKEE come from the germline V gene (reference sequence). The V gene lost 2 bases and the J gene lost 1 base, with 9 bases spanning the gap. CDR3 length: 14 amino acids.

This rearrangement joins TRBV1 to TRBJ2-3; no check of the table's D call, TRBD2, against the DNA was made. TRBV1 is termed a pseudogene. CDR3 size: 14 residues. CDR3 protein: CTSSQRGSTAGVYF. The CDR3 nucleotides read TGCACCAGCAGCCAGCGAGGGTCGACGGCGGGCGTGTATTTT.